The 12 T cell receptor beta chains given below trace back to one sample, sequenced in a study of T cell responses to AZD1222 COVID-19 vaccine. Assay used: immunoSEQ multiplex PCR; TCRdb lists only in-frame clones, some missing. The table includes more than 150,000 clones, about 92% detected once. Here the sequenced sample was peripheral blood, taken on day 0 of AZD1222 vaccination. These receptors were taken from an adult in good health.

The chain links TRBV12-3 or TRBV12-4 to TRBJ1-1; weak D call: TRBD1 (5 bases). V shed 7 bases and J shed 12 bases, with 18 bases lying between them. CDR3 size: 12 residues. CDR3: CASTYPGKETFF. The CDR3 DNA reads TGTGCCAGCACCTATCCAGGGAAAGAGACTTTCTTT.

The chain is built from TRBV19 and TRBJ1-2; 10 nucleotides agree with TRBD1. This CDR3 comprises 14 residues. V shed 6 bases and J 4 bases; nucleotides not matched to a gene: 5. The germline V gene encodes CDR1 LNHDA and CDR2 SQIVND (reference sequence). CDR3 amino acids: CASREGTGVYGYTF. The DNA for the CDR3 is TGTGCCAGTAGAGAAGGGACAGGGGTCTATGGCTACACCTTC.

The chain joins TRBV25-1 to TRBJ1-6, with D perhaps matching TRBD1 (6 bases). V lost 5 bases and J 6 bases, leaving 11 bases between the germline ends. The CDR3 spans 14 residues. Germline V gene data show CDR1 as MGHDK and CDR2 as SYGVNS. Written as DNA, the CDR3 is TGTGCCAGCAGTTTACAGGGAGGTAATTCACCCCTCCACTTT. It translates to CASSLQGGNSPLHF.

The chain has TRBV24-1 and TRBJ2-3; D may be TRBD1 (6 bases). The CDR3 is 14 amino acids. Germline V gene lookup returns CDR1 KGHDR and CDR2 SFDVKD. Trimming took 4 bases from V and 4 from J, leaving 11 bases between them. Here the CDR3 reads CATSDPSGADTQYF. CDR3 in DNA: TGTGCCACCAGTGACCCCTCAGGGGCAGATACGCAGTATTTT.

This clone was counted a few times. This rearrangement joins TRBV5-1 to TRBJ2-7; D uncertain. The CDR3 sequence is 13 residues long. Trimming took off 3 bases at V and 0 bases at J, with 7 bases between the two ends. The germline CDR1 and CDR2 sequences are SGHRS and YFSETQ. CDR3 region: CASSSTVSYEQYF. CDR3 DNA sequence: TGCGCCAGCAGCTCAACAGTCTCCTACGAGCAGTACTTC. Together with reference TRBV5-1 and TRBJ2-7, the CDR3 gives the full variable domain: KAGVTQTPRYLIKTRGQQVTLSCSPISGHRSVSWYQQTPGQGLQFLFEYFSETQRNKGNFPGRFSGRQFSNSRSEMNVSTLELGDSALYLCASSSTVSYEQYFGPGTRLTVT.

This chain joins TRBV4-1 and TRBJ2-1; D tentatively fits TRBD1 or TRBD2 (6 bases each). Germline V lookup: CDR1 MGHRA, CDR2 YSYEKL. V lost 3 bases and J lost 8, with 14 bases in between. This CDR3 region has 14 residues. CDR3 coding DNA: TGCGCCAGCAGCCAGGACCTTAGGGGGGATGAGCAGTTCTTC. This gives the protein CASSQDLRGDEQFF.

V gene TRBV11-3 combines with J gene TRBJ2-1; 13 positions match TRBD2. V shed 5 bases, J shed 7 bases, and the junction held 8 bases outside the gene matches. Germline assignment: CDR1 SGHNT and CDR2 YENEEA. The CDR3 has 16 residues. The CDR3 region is CASSRRLAGGLNEQFF. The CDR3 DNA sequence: TGTGCCAGCAGCCGCAGACTAGCGGGGGGCCTAAATGAGCAGTTCTTC.

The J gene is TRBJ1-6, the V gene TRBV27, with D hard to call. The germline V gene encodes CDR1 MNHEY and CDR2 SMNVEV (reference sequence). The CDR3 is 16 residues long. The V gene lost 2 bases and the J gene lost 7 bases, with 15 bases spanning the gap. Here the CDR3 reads CASSLRAGLGNSPLHF. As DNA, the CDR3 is TGTGCCAGCAGTTTAAGGGCCGGGCTTGGGAATTCACCCCTCCACTTT.

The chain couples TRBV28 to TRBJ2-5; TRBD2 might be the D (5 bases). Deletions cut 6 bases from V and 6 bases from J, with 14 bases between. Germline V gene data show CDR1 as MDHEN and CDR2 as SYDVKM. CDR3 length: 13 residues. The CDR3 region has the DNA TGTGCCAGCAGCCCGGAGGTAGGAAAGACCCAGTACTTC. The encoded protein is CASSPEVGKTQYF.

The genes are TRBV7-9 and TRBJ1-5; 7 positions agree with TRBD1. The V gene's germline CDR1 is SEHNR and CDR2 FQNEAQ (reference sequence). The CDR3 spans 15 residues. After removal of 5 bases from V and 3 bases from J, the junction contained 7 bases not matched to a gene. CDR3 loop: CASSLGTVNNQPQHF. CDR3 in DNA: TGTGCCAGCAGCCTCGGGACAGTAAACAATCAGCCCCAGCATTTT.

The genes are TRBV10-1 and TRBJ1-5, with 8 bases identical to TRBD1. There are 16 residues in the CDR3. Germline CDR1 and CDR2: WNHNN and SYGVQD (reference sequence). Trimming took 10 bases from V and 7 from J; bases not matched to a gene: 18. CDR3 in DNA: TGCGCCAACGGAACGGGGTGTGGACAGGGTGGCCAGCCCCAGCATTTT. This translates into CANGTGCGQGGQPQHF.

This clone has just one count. In DNA form, the CDR3 reads TGTGCCAGCAGCTTGGAGGGTATCGGAAACACCATATATTTT. Its protein is CASSLEGIGNTIYF. The chain has TRBV13 and TRBJ1-3; D uncertain. V dropped 3 bases and J dropped 4 bases, with 10 bases sitting between them. CDR3 length: 14 residues. The germline gives CDR1 PRHDT, CDR2 FYEKMQ (reference sequence).